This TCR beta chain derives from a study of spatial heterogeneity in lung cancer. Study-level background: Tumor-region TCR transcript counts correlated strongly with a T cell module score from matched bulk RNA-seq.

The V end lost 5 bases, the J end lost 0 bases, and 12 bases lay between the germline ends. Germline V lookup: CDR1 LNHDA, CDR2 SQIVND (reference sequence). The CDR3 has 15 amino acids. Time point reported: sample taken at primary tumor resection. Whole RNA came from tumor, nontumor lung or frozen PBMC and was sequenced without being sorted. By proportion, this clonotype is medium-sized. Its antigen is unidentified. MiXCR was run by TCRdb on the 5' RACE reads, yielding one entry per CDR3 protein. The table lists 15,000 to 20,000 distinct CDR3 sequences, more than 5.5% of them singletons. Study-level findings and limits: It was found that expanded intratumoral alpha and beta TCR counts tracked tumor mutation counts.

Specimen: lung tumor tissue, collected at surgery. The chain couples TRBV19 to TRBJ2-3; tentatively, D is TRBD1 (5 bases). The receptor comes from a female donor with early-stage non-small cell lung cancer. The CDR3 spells CASSLDTRSTDTQYF. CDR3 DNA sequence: TGTGCCAGTAGTTTGGACACGAGAAGCACAGATACGCAGTATTTT.